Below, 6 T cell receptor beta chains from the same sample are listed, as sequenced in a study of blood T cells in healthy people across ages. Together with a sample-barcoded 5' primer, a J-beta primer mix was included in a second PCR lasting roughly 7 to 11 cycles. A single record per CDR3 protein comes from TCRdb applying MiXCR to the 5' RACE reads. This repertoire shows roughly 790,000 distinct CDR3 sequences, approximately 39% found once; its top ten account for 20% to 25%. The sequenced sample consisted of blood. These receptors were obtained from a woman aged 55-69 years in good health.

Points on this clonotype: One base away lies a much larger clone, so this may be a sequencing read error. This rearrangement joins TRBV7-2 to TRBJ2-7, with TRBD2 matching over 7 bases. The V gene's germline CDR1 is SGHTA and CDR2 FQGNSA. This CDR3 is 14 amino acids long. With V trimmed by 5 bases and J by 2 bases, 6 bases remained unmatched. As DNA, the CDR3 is TGTGCCAGCAGCCAGACGGGGGGAGCCTACGAGCAGTACTTC. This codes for CASSQTGGAYEQYF.

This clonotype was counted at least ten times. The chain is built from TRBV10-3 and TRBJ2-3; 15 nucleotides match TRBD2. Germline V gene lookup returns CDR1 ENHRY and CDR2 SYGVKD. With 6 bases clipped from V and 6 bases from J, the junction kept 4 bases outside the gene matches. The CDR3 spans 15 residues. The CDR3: CAISGLAGGSDTQYF. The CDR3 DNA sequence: TGTGCCATCAGCGGACTAGCGGGGGGGAGCGATACGCAGTATTTT.

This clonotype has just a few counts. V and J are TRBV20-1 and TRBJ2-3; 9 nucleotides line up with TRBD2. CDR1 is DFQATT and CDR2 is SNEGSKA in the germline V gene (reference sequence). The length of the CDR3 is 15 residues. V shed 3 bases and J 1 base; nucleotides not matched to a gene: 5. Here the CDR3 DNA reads TGCAGTGCTAGGGTCCCTAGCGGGGGCACAGATACGCAGTATTTT. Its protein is CSARVPSGGTDTQYF.

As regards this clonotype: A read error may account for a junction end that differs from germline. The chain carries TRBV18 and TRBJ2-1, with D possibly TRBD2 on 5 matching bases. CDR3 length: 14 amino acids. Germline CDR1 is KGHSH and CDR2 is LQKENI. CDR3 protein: CDSSPPTTYNEQFF. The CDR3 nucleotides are TGTGACAGCTCACCACCGACTACCTACAATGAGCAGTTCTTC.

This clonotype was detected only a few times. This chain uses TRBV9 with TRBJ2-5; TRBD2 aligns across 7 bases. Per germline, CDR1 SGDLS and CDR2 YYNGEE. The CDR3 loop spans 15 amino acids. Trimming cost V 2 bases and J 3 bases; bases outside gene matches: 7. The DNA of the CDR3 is TGTGCCAGCAGCGTCCTCCCTGCGGGGGAAGAGACCCAGTACTTC. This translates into CASSVLPAGEETQYF.

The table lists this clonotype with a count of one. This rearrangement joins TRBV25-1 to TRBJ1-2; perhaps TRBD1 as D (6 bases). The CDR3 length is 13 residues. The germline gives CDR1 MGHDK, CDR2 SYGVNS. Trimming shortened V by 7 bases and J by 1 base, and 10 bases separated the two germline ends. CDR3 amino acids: CASTTDSNYGYTF. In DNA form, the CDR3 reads TGTGCCAGCACCACGGACAGTAACTATGGCTACACCTTC.